A selection of T cell receptor beta chains follows, all from one sample in a study of CD8+CD57+ T cells in acquired aplastic anemia. From the reads, TCRdb called clonotypes with MiXCR, one entry per CDR3 protein. The data hold about 160,000 distinct CDR3 sequences, with 70% to 80% observed a single time. Sequenced input: sorted CD4+, CD8+, or CD8+CD57+ T cells (not recorded which) from PBMCs. These receptors originate from a human donor with aplastic anemia. CDR3s include the opening cysteine and the closing phenylalanine or tryptophan. A D gene is named only where the DNA matches it firmly. Clone size is not always given. Where it is, it says once, few, many or a class for expanded clones.

>TRBV7-3|NA|NA|TRBJ1-1
TGTGCCAGCAGACCCGAGGAGGCGATGAACACTGAAGCTTTCTTT
CASRPEEAMNTEAFF
>TRBV25-1|NA|TRBD1|TRBJ2-3
TGTGCCAGCAGTGACCTCAGACAGGGCGGAGATACGCAGTATTTT
CASSDLRQGGDTQYF
>TRBV7-9|NA|TRBD1|TRBJ2-5
TGTGCCAGCAGCTTATCGGGACAGAAAGAGACCCAGTACTTC
CASSLSGQKETQYF
>TRBV9|few|NA|TRBJ2-5
TGTGCCAGCCGGGAGACCCAGTACTTC
CASRETQYF
>TRBV12-5|NA|NA|TRBJ2-7
TGTGCTAGTGGTTTGGGTCCTGGGACACTGTACGAGCAGTACTTC
CASGLGPGTLYEQYF
>TRBV7-9|NA|NA|TRBJ2-3
TGTGCCAGCAGCTTAACTGGTGGCGGTCAAGATACGCAGTATTTT
CASSLTGGGQDTQYF
>TRBV20-1|NA|NA|TRBJ2-1
TGCAGTGCTAGCTTGACTATCAATGAGCAGTTCTTC
CSASLTINEQFF
>TRBV4-1|NA|NA|TRBJ2-1
TGTGCCAGCAGCCAAGATGTCCTCACTGGTGAGCAGTTCTTC
CASSQDVLTGEQFF
>TRBV6-5|NA|NA|TRBJ1-1
TGTGCCAGCAGCTACTCGATTAGAGACGGACCCGGAGCTTTCTTT
CASSYSIRDGPGAFF
>TRBV7-9|NA|NA|TRBJ1-4
TGTGCCAGCAGCTTAGGCCCCAGGGAGGATGAAAAACTGTTTTTT
CASSLGPREDEKLFF
>TRBV24-1|few|NA|TRBJ1-1
TGTGCCACCAGTGATTCGGGGGTGAACACTGAAGCTTTCTTT
CATSDSGVNTEAFF
>TRBV6-1|many|NA|TRBJ2-5
TGTGCCATCGAAGGGGGGAACAGGGGAGGGGAGACCCAGTACTTC
CAIEGGNRGGETQYF
>TRBV7-9|NA|NA|TRBJ1-2
TGTGCCAGCAGCTCAACACTGGGTGGGTATGGCTACACCTTC
CASSSTLGGYGYTF
>TRBV6-2/TRBV6-3|NA|NA|TRBJ1-6
TGTGCCAGCAGACGCGACGGGACTCACGGGTCACCCCTCCACTTT
CASRRDGTHGSPLHF
>TRBV10-3|NA|NA|TRBJ2-6
TGTGCCATCAGTGATTTTACAGGCACCCGGCAACTCTCTGGGGCCAACGTCCTGACTTTC
CAISDFTGTRQLSGANVLTF
>TRBV9|NA|NA|TRBJ2-3
TGTGCCAGCAGCCCTCAGGGACTCTTCGCGCAGTATTTT
CASSPQGLFAQYF
>TRBV15|NA|TRBD1|TRBJ1-2
TGTGCCACCAGCTCCTTACAGGGGCTTAGCTATGGCTACACCTTC
CATSSLQGLSYGYTF
>TRBV19|NA|NA|TRBJ2-7
TGTGCCAGTAGTATGAGGGAAGTGGGCTACGAGCAGTACTTC
CASSMREVGYEQYF
>TRBV7-6|NA|NA|TRBJ2-1
TGTGCCAGCAGCTTAGGAACGAGCCGTATGGGAGAGCAGTTCTTC
CASSLGTSRMGEQFF
>TRBV2|NA|NA|TRBJ1-1
TGTGCCAGCGTCCAGGAGTCTGATCTGAACACTGAAGCTTTCTTT
CASVQESDLNTEAFF
>TRBV6-1|NA|TRBD1|TRBJ2-1
TGTGCCAGCAGTCCTTCGGGACAGGGTTCTTGGGAGCAGTTCTTC
CASSPSGQGSWEQFF
>TRBV2|NA|NA|TRBJ1-6
TGTGCCAGCAAAGGGACGGGATCATTCTCACCCCTCCACTTT
CASKGTGSFSPLHF
>TRBV7-9|NA|NA|TRBJ1-1
TGTACCAGCAGCCCAGGAATGTTGCAGTCCCGAATGGGTGAAGCTTTCTTT
CTSSPGMLQSRMGEAFF
>TRBV19|NA|NA|TRBJ1-5
TGTGCCAGTAGTAGAGCTCCCGGCAATCAGCCCCAGCATTTT
CASSRAPGNQPQHF
>TRBV2|NA|NA|TRBJ2-7
TGTGCCAGCCATGGGGCGGGGCACGAGCAGTACTTC
CASHGAGHEQYF
>TRBV24-1|NA|TRBD2|TRBJ2-2
TGTGCCACCGCTCGGACTAGCGGGGGGAGCGGGGAGCCGTTTTTT
CATARTSGGSGEPFF
>TRBV7-2|NA|NA|TRBJ2-7
TGTGCCAGCAAAATAGCGATCAATTCCTACGAGCAGTACTTC
CASKIAINSYEQYF
>TRBV7-9|NA|NA|TRBJ1-1
TGTGCCAGCAGCACCCGCCCCGGTGAGGCTTTCTTT
CASSTRPGEAFF
>TRBV7-2|NA|NA|TRBJ2-7
TGTGCCAGCACCCTCCCCGCCGCGCGGGAGCAGTACTTC
CASTLPAAREQYF
>TRBV20-1|NA|TRBD2|TRBJ2-7
TGCAGTGCTAGAGATCGGGACTATCCGGGGGACGAGCAGTACTTC
CSARDRDYPGDEQYF
>TRBV7-6|NA|NA|TRBJ1-6
TGTGCCAGCAGCTTAGCAGCGGGTGGGCATTCACCCCTCCACTTT
CASSLAAGGHSPLHF
>TRBV2|NA|NA|TRBJ1-1
TGTGCCAGCAGTGAATCAGTGGGGCTACGGGGCACTGAAGCTTTCTTT
CASSESVGLRGTEAFF
>TRBV7-6|NA|TRBD1|TRBJ2-3
TGTGCCAGCAGCTTGTCGACAGGGGCCTATACGCAGTATTTT
CASSLSTGAYTQYF
>TRBV7-9|NA|TRBD2|TRBJ2-3
TGTGCCAGCAGTGCTCTAGCGGGAGCCCGACATACGCAGTATTTT
CASSALAGARHTQYF
>TRBV7-9|NA|TRBD1|TRBJ1-4
TGTGCCAGCAGCTTAAATGTAGGACAGGGCAATAATGAAAAACTGTTTTTT
CASSLNVGQGNNEKLFF
>TRBV7-2|many|TRBD2|TRBJ2-2
TGTGCCAGCAGCTTAATCGGCGGGAGAGCCGGGGAGCTGTTTTTT
CASSLIGGRAGELFF
>TRBV24-1|few|TRBD2|TRBJ2-1
TGTGCCACCAACCGGGAGGGCTACAATGAGCAGTTCTTC
CATNREGYNEQFF
>TRBV6-5|NA|NA|TRBJ2-1
TGTGCCAGCAGTTCAGACCTAGGACCCTACAATGAGCAGTTCTTC
CASSSDLGPYNEQFF
>TRBV25-1|NA|TRBD1|TRBJ2-1
TGTGCCAGCAGTGACGCGGGACAGGGGGACAATGAGCAGTTCTTC
CASSDAGQGDNEQFF
>TRBV5-5|once|NA|TRBJ2-3
TGTGCCAGCAGCTTGGAGGTTACGCAGTATTTT
CASSLEVTQYF
>TRBV7-6|NA|NA|TRBJ1-2
TGTGCCAGCAGCCAGCTCGATTCCTATGGCTACACCTTC
CASSQLDSYGYTF
>TRBV27|NA|TRBD1|TRBJ1-6
TGTGCCAGCAGACCACACCGGACAGGGCCCAATTCACCCCTCCACTTT
CASRPHRTGPNSPLHF
>TRBV6-1|NA|NA|TRBJ2-3
TGTGCCAGCGAGGCCCCCTTCACAGATACGCAGTATTTT
CASEAPFTDTQYF
>TRBV5-4|NA|TRBD2|TRBJ2-5
TGTGCCAGCAGCTTGGGGACTAGCAAAGAGACCCAGTACTTC
CASSLGTSKETQYF
>TRBV5-1|NA|NA|TRBJ2-7
TGCGCCAGCAGCTTGGTTGACGGCGAGCAGTACTTC
CASSLVDGEQYF
>TRBV2|NA|NA|TRBJ2-6
TGTGCCAGCAGTGGGTTTTCCGGCCCTGGAGCCAACGTCCTGACTTTC
CASSGFSGPGANVLTF
>TRBV12-3/TRBV12-4|once|NA|TRBJ1-6
TGTGCCAGCAGTTTGAGGTATCCACCCCTCCACTTT
CASSLRYPPLHF
>TRBV4-1|NA|NA|TRBJ2-7
TGCGCCAGCAGCCAAGATCCGACGGGAACCTACGAGCAGTACTTC
CASSQDPTGTYEQYF
>TRBV20-1|few|NA|TRBJ2-3
TGCAGTGGTTCGGGCTTAGGGCGGAATACGCAGTATTTT
CSGSGLGRNTQYF
>TRBV5-1|NA|NA|TRBJ1-3
TGCGCCAGCAGCTTGGCCGGTGGCTCTGGAAACACCATATATTTT
CASSLAGGSGNTIYF
>TRBV19|few|TRBD1|TRBJ2-7
TGTGCCAGTACCCCCAGAGGGACAGGGACCTACGAGCAGTACTTC
CASTPRGTGTYEQYF
>TRBV25-1|NA|NA|TRBJ2-7
TGTGCCAGCAGTGAAGGAAAGGTGTCCGAGCAGTACTTC
CASSEGKVSEQYF
>TRBV6-6|NA|TRBD1|TRBJ1-6
TGTGCCAGCAGAATCGGACAGGGTGGTACTTCACCCCTCCACTTT
CASRIGQGGTSPLHF
>TRBV24-1|NA|TRBD2|TRBJ2-1
TGTGCCACCAGTGAGCCGGGGACTAGTCAGTATGAGCAGTTCTTC
CATSEPGTSQYEQFF
>TRBV7-2|NA|NA|TRBJ1-6
TGTGCCAGCAGCTTAGTGGCCGGGGGCTTTTCACCCCTCCACTTT
CASSLVAGGFSPLHF
>TRBV2|NA|NA|TRBJ1-2
TGTGCCAGCAGTGGAGGGGGGCTCTATGGCTACACCTTC
CASSGGGLYGYTF